This T cell receptor beta chain was observed in a study of blood T cell repertoires in COVID-19. Study as a whole: T cells, B-cell-depleted T cells, or PBMCs supplied cDNA or gDNA.

Sequencing used immunoSEQ multiplex PCR; TCRdb keeps in-frame clones, though not all of them. The repertoire includes a few hundred thousand clones, about 83% of them detected once, and about 7% sits in the top ten. Trimming cost V 0 bases and J 5 bases; bases outside gene matches: 2. CDR3 length: 14 amino acids. Germline loops: CDR1 SGDLS, CDR2 YYNGEE. Grouping used clinical history reported by participants in a survey and questionnaire. J is TRBJ2-1 and V is TRBV9; 7 bases are a match to TRBD1. The TCR originated in a middle-aged woman who had recovered from COVID-19. The sample was PBMCs or T cells enriched from blood (not recorded which). CDR3 nucleotide sequence: TGTGCCAGCAGCGTAGGACAGGGCGACAATGAGCAGTTCTTC. The encoded protein is CASSVGQGDNEQFF.